This T cell receptor (beta chain) was obtained from a study of cytomegalovirus exposure and HLA in healthy donors. Study conclusions and caveats: CMV serostatus was the only immune exposure information that was available. Differences between HLA loci emerged in a later analysis of TCR association rates, with DRB1 most and HLA-C fewest.

Researchers ran the PCR with 60 Vbeta and 13 Jbeta primers. The repertoire was sequenced with immunoSEQ multiplex PCR; TCRdb's copy has only in-frame clones and lacks some. The table lists roughly 180,000 clones, 80% of them singletons. Notes on this clone: What it binds is unknown.

The V end lost 3 bases, the J end lost 4 bases, and 12 bases lay between the germline ends. CDR3 length: 15 amino acids. From germline, CDR1 is MRHNA and CDR2 SNTAGT. The sample comprised PBMCs. The sequence came from a woman aged 25 to 39 in good health and CMV-seronegative. The chain uses TRBV6-4 and TRBJ2-2; possibly TRBD1 for D (5 bases). The CDR3 sequence is CASSEGQGITGELFF. The DNA for the CDR3 is TGTGCCAGCAGTGAAGGGCAGGGAATCACCGGGGAGCTGTTTTTT.